The entry that follows covers one T cell receptor (beta chain) sequence. Only in-frame clones appear in the TCRdb table, and some are missing; sequencing was by immunoSEQ multiplex PCR. The sample lists over 250,000 clones; around 90% were seen once. The data belong to a study of blood T cell repertoires in COVID-19. Across the whole study: PBMCs, B-cell-depleted T cells, or T cells provided the cDNA or gDNA that made up the material.

The germline V gene has CDR1 LGHDT and CDR2 YNNKEL (reference sequence). The V segment lost 6 bases and the J segment 1 base; nucleotides outside the gene matches: 6. This CDR3 spans 15 amino acids. Followed longitudinally, the Seattle patients had been enrolled during active infection. The chain has TRBV3-1 (or the pseudogene TRBV3-2) and TRBJ2-5; 9 nucleotides match TRBD2. The clonotype comes from a person aged 18 to 35 with COVID-19, enrolled during active disease. Sample: peripheral blood. For the CDR3, the DNA is TGTGCCAGCAGACTAGAAGCGGGGGGCCAAGAGACCCAGTACTTC. Translating it yields CASRLEAGGQETQYF.